This TCR beta chain was sequenced for a study of blood T cell repertoires in COVID-19. As for the study in general: Donors in the United States, Italy and Spain gave samples during acute or convalescent COVID-19. PBMCs, B-cell-depleted T cells, or T cells provided the cDNA or gDNA that made up the material.

Authors' methods: Scientists estimated how many nucleated cells there were by amplifying reference gene primers. This table comes from immunoSEQ multiplex PCR, and its TCRdb copy is limited to in-frame clones, with some not included. The V and J calls and the clone size are those of that table, but D and trimming were determined from the DNA. This sample has a few hundred thousand clones; around 89% occur once, and the top ten carry around 0.88%. J was trimmed by 8 bases and V by 6 bases; bases with no gene match: 8. Germline V gene data show CDR1 as KGHSH and CDR2 as LQKENI. The CDR3 loop spans 15 amino acids.

This chain uses TRBV18 with TRBJ2-1; 12 bases agree with TRBD2. The specimen was peripheral blood. The TCR sequence derives from a man in his thirties or forties with acute or convalescent COVID-19. The CDR3 loop reads CASSIGLAGIDEQFF. The DNA for the CDR3 is TGTGCCAGCTCCATTGGACTAGCGGGAATTGATGAGCAGTTCTTC. The entire variable domain, with the rest obtained from reference TRBV18 and TRBJ2-1, is as follows: NAGVMQNPRHLVRRRGQEARLRCSPMKGHSHVYWYRQLPEEGLKFMVYLQKENIIDESGMPKERFSAEFPKEGPSILRIQQVVRGDSAAYFCASSIGLAGIDEQFFGPGTRLTVL.